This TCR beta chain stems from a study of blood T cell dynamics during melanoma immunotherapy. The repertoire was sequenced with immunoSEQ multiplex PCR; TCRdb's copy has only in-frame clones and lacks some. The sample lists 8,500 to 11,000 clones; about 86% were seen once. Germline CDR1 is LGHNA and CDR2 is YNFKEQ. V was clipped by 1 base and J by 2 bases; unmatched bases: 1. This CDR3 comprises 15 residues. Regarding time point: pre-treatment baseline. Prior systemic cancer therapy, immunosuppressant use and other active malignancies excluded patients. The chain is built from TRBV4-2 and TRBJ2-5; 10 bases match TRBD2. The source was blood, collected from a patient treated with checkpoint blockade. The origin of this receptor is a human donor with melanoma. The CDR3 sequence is CASSQGTSGQETQYF. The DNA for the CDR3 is TGTGCCAGCAGCCAAGGGACTAGCGGTCAAGAGACCCAGTACTTC.